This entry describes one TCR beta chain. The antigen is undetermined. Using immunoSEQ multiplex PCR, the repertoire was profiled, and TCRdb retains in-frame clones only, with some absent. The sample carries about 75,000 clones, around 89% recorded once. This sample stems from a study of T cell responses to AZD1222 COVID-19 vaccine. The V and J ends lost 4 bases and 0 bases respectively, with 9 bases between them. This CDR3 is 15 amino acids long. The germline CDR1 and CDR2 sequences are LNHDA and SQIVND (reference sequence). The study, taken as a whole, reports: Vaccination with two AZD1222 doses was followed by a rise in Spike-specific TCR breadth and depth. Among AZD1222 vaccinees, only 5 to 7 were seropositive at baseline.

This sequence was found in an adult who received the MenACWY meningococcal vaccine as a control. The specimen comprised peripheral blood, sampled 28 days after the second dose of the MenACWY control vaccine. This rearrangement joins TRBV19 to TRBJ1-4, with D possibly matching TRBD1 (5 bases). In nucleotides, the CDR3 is TGTGCCAGTAGTAGGGACTCTGCAACTAATGAAAAACTGTTTTTT. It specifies CASSRDSATNEKLFF.